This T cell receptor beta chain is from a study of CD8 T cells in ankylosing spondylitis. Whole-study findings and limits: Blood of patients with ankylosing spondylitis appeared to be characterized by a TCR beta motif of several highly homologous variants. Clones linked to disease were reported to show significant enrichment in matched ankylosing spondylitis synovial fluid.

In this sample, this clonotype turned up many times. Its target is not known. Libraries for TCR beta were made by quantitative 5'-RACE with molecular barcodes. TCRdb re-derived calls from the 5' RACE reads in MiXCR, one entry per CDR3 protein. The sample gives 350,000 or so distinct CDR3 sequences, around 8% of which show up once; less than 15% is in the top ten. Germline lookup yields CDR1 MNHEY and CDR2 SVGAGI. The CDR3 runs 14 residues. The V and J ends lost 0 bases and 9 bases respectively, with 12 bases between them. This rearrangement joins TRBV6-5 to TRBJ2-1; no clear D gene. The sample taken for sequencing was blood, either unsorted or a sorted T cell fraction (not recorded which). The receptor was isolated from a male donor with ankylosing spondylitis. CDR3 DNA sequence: TGTGCCAGCAGTTACTCGAGTACCGCGGCTGAGCAGTTCTTC. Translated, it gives CASSYSSTAAEQFF.